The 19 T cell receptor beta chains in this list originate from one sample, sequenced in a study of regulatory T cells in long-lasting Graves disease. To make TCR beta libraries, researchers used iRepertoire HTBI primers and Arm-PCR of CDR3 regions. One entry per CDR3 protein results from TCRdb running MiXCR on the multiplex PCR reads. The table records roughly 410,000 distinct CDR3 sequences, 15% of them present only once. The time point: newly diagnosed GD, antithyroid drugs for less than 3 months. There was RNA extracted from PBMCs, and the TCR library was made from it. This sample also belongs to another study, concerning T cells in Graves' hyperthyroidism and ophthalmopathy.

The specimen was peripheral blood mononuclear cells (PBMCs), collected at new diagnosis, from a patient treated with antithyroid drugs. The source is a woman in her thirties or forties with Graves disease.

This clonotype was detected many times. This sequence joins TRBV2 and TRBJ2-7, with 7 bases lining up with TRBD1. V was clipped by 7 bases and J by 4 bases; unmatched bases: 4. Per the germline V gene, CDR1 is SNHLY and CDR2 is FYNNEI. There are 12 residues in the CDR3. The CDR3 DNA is TGTGCCAGCATGACAGGGTTGTACGAGCAGTACTTC. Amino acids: CASMTGLYEQYF. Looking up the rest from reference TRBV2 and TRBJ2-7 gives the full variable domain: EPEVTQTPSHQVTQMGQEVILRCVPISNHLYFYWYRQILGQKVEFLVSFYNNEISEKSEIFDDQFSVERPDGSNFTLKIRSTKLEDSAMYFCASMTGLYEQYFGPGTRLTVT.

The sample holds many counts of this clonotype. As DNA, the CDR3 is TGCGCCAGCAGCTTGGCTTTCGGATCCAGCTCCTACAATGAGCAGTTCTTC. It specifies CASSLAFGSSSYNEQFF. V usage is TRBV5-1 and J usage is TRBJ2-1; no definite D call. V lost 0 bases, J lost 0 bases, and 13 bases lay in between. This CDR3 has 17 residues. Germline lookup yields CDR1 SGHRS and CDR2 YFSETQ.

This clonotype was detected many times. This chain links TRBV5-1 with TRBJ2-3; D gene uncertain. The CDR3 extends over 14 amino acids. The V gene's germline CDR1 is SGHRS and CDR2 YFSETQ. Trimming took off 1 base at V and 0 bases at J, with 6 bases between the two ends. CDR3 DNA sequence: TGCGCCAGCAGCTTGTTAACCAGCACAGATACGCAGTATTTT. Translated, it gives CASSLLTSTDTQYF.

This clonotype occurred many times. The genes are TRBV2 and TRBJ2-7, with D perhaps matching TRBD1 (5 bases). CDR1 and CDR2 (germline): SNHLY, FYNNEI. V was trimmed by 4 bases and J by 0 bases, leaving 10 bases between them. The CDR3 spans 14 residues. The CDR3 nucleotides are TGTGCCAGCAGTGCGCAGGGTAGCTCCTACGAGCAGTACTTC. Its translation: CASSAQGSSYEQYF.

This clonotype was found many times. The CDR3 nucleotides are TGTGCCAGCAGCTTATCCTATACTAGCGGCCTTGAGACCCAGTACTTC. Translated: CASSLSYTSGLETQYF. The V call is TRBV7-2, the J call TRBJ2-5; the match to TRBD2 covers 8 bases. The CDR3 sequence is 16 residues long. The trim removed 2 bases at V and 5 bases at J, leaving 10 bases unmatched. Germline CDR1 reads SGHTA; CDR2 reads FQGNSA.

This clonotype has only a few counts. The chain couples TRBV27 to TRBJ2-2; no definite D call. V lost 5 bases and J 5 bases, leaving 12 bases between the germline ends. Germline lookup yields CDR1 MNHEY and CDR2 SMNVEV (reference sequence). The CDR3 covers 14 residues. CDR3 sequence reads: CASSALWGTGELFF. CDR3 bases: TGTGCCAGCAGTGCGTTATGGGGTACCGGGGAGCTGTTTTTT.

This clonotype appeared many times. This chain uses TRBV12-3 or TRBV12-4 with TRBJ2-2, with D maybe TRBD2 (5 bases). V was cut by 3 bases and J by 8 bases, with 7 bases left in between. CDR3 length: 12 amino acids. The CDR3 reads CASSFGVGELFF. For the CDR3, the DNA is TGTGCCAGCAGTTTCGGGGTTGGGGAGCTGTTTTTT.

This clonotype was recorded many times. This CDR3 reads CASRPSTGFGANVLTF. DNA for the CDR3: TGTGCCAGCAGACCCTCTACAGGGTTTGGGGCCAACGTCCTGACTTTC. The V and J genes are TRBV6-1 and TRBJ2-6, with D perhaps TRBD1 (6 bases). V dropped 6 bases and J dropped 3 bases, with 15 bases sitting between them. CDR1 is MNHNS, CDR2 SASEGT, per germline. CDR3 length: 16 amino acids.

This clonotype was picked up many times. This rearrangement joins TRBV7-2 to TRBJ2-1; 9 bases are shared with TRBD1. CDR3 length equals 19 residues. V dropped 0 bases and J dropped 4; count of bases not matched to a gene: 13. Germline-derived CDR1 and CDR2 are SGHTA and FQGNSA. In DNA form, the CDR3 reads TGTGCCAGCAGCTTAGCTTCGGGGATGGGGACAGGGCTTTACAATGAGCAGTTCTTC. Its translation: CASSLASGMGTGLYNEQFF.

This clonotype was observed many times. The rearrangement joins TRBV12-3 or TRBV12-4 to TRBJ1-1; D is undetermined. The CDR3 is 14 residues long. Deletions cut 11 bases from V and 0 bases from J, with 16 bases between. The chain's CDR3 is CAGARGSMNTEAFF. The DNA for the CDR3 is TGTGCCGGCGCCCGGGGTTCCATGAACACTGAAGCTTTCTTT.

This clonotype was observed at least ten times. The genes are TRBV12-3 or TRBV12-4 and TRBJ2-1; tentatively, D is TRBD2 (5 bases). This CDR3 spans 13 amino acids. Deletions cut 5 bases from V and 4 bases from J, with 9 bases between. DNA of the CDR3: TGTGCCAGCAGTGAACTAGGTTACAATGAGCAGTTCTTC. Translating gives CASSELGYNEQFF.

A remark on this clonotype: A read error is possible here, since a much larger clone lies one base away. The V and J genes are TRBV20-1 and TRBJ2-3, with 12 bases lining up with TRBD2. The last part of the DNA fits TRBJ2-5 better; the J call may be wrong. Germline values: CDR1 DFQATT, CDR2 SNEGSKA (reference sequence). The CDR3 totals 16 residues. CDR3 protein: CSANPQLAGGRETQYF. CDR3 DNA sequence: TGCAGTGCTAATCCCCAACTAGCGGGAGGTCGAGAGACCCAGTACTTC.

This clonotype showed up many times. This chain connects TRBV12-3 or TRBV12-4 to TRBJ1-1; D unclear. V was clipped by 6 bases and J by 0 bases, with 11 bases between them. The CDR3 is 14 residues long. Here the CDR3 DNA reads TGTGCCAGCAGGCCCGTGGGGATGAACACTGAAGCTTTCTTT. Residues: CASRPVGMNTEAFF.

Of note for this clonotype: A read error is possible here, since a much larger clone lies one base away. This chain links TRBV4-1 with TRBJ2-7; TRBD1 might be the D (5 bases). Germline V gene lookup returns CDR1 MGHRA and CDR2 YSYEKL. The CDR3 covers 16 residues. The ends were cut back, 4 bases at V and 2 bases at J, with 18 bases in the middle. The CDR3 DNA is TGCGCCAGCAGCCCCAGCCCCAGGGTCGGGCCCTACGAGCAGTACTTC. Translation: CASSPSPRVGPYEQYF.

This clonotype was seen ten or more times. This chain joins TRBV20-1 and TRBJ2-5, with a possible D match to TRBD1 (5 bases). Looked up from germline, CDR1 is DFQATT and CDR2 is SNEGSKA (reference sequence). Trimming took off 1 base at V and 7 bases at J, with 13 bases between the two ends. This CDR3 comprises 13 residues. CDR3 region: CSARGPDQGTQYF. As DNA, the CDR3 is TGCAGTGCTAGAGGTCCAGACCAGGGGACCCAGTACTTC.

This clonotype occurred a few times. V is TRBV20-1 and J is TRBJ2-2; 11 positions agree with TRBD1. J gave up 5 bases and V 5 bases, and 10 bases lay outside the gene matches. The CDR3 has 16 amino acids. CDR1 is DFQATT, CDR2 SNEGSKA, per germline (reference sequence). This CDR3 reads CSAFTLDRGQTGELFF. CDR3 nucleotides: TGCAGTGCTTTCACCCTGGACAGGGGGCAAACCGGGGAGCTGTTTTTT.

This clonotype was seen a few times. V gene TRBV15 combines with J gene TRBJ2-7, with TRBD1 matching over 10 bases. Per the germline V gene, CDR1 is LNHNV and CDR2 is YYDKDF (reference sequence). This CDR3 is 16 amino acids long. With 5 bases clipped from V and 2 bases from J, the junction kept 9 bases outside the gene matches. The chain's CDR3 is CATSSDDRGLAYEQYF. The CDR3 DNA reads TGTGCCACCAGCTCAGACGACAGGGGGCTTGCCTACGAGCAGTACTTC.

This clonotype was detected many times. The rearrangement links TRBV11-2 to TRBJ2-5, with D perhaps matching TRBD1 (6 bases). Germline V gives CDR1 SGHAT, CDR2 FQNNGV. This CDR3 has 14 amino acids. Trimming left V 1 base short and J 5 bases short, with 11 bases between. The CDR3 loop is CASSLGQGMETQYF. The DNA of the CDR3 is TGTGCCAGCAGCTTAGGGCAGGGGATGGAGACCCAGTACTTC.

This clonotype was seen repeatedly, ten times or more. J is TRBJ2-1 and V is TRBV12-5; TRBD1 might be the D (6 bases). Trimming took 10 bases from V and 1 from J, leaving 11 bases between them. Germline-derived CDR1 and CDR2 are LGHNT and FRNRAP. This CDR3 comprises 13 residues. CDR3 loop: CATAGTSYNEQFF. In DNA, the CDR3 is TGTGCTACAGCCGGGACATCCTACAATGAGCAGTTCTTC.